This T cell receptor (beta chain) was sequenced during a study of regulatory T cells in long-lasting Graves disease (dated by TCRdb to the early 2020s). Describing the broader study: Antithyroid drugs had been taken for less than 3 months by newly diagnosed Graves' disease patients. Peripheral blood TCR sequencing and RNA sequencing compared persistent Graves' disease patients with newly diagnosed Graves' disease patients. The study was conducted in China and was registered as a clinical trial. A total of around 35 samples underwent TCR sequencing: about 13 from persistent and approximately 20 from newly diagnosed Graves' disease patients. The research as a whole found: Compared with newly diagnosed patients, persistent Graves' disease patients had lower TCR Shannon entropy and fewer highly expanded clones, which suggests clonal expansion. The authors acknowledged the small sample size as a limitation that may reduce accuracy. Only peripheral blood was studied, because thyroid tissue, the primary lesion, was inaccessible. Persistent disease showed preferential use of TRBV28, TRBJ1-2 and TRBJ2-5, whereas newly diagnosed disease favored TRBV20-1 and TRBJ2-1. Sequencing and analysis were limited to the TCR beta chain. Patients with persistent disease shared more public clonotypes (under 3,000) than newly diagnosed patients did (approximately 1,000).

This clonotype was seen repeatedly, ten times or more. The clone's antigen remains unknown. No base qualities exist here, and no much larger clone lies one base off it. The sample's time point label, decoded: newly diagnosed GD, antithyroid drugs for less than 3 months. For both TCR sequencing and RNA sequencing, RNA was extracted from PBMCs using TRIzol. The diagnosis of Graves' disease was made according to American Thyroid Association guidelines. Patients were recruited from an endocrinology department in Xi'an, China. Each patient gave roughly 8.4 milliliters of peripheral blood, collected in an EDTA anticoagulant tube. Ficoll Paque Plus density gradient separation was used to isolate PBMCs, and no additional T cell sorting was done. An Agilent 2100 Bioanalyzer and agarose gel were used to assess RNA quality, and a NanoDrop 2000 was used to measure RNA concentration. The germline V gene (reference sequence) yields MNHEY for CDR1 and SMNVEV for CDR2. V is trimmed back by 5 bases and J by 6 bases, and the junction contains 5 bases that no gene match accounts for. The CDR3 covers 13 residues, taking in both the cysteine and the phenylalanine. This entry keeps only the CDR3 DNA: 39 bases, framed from base 1.

Receptor libraries were prepared by multiplex PCR. Sequencing used an Illumina HiSeq 4000. iRepertoire HTBI primers and Arm-PCR amplification of CDR3 regions were used to construct TCR beta libraries. PCR products were gel purified before sequencing. From the authors' description of their analysis: A total of under 80 TRBV and some 13 TRBJ segments were identified across samples and were used for gene usage analysis of CDR3 amino acid clonotypes. Filtered high-quality paired reads were merged into contigs using COPE and FqMerger. BLAST was used to align contigs to the IMGT TRBV, TRBD and TRBJ reference genes, and CDR3 was defined following IMGT. Clonotypes above 0.1% frequency were classified as highly expanded clones. Repertoire diversity was measured by Shannon entropy, and V-J evenness by the Gini coefficient. A clonotype found in more than one individual was treated as public. The public reads were run again by TCRdb, first through fastp at Q25 and then through MiXCR, and only productive beta chains were kept. Rows merge per CDR3 protein into single entries with the most common DNA and genes. These V and J calls are TCRdb output, not the study's own analysis. The sample table holds hundreds of thousands of distinct CDR3 sequences, of which approximately 12% were seen once. 8% to 10% of the sample comes from the top ten.

Another study also made use of these data, one on T cells in Graves' hyperthyroidism and ophthalmopathy. As the second publication notes: Stable Graves' hyperthyroidism was defined as the absence of progression to ophthalmopathy over 18 months of follow-up. The hyperthyroidism patients were between 18 and 65 years old and newly diagnosed, with a disease duration of less than 2 months. Any patient with an uncontrolled infection, another autoimmune disease, pregnancy or lactation was excluded. Diagnoses were established on the basis of clinical symptoms, serum thyroxine and TRAb, thyroid ultrasound, and orbital computed tomography. The TCR CDR3 was subjected to a first round of RT-PCR using the HTBI primer set and the Qiagen OneStep RT-PCR kit. Most expanded thyroid clonotypes (frequency above 0.001) were also detected in blood, suggesting blood repertoires may reflect thyroid immune responses. A model built on a 13 V-J signature distinguished ophthalmopathy from stable hyperthyroidism, reaching approximately 89% sensitivity and about 81% specificity in cross-validation and 80%/75% in testing. In validation, the model predicted progression to ophthalmopathy with 55% to 71% sensitivity and approximately 72% specificity, a median of about 6 months before onset. A discovery cohort of roughly 100 patients, roughly 45 with Graves' ophthalmopathy and 55 to 60 with stable Graves' hyperthyroidism, was used to find distinguishing TCR V-J signatures. An independent validation cohort of fewer than 20 hyperthyroidism patients and approximately 17 patients who later progressed to ophthalmopathy tested prospective prediction of ophthalmopathy. The roughly 91 discovery patients were randomly divided into training and test sets at a 7:3 ratio. In several Graves' hyperthyroidism patients, the study also compared T-cell repertoires from thyroid tissue with T-cell repertoires from blood. After sampling, hyperthyroidism patients received methimazole starting at 30 mg daily, and ophthalmopathy patients received high-dose intravenous methylprednisolone. A second multiplex PCR round built the libraries, followed by size selection and purification. Paired-end sequencing of the libraries was performed with 100 bp reads on an Illumina HiSeq2000. SOAPnuke was used to process the raw data, with reads discarded if the reads contained adapters or uncalled bases, had a mean Phred below 15, or lacked an exact constant-primer or identifier match. COPE v1.2.5 was used to merge the high-quality paired reads, and each unique nucleotide sequence was defined as a clonotype. MiTCR v1.1 was used to align the clonotypes against IMGT TRBV, TRBD and TRBJ reference segments. The analysis included only V-J combinations with a frequency above 0.0001, which together covered roughly 99% of the repertoires. A TCS score was defined as the ratio between F50 (clonal expansion) and ExV (chaos), using BLOSUM62-based TCRdist between CDR3 peptides within each V-J. Welch's t-statistics and random forest reduced 500 to 650 V-J features to 13, which were used in a naive Bayes classifier (R e1071). No statistical method was used to set the sample size in advance, and investigators knew the group allocation. The paper describes TCR Vbeta CDR3 sequencing of roughly 130 peripheral blood samples, made up of 43 ophthalmopathy patients, around 78 hyperthyroidism patients and some 17 progressor patients.

The chain joins TRBV27 to TRBJ2-5; 8 central bases correspond to TRBD1. The sequence was collected from a woman aged 25 to 39 with Graves disease. Donor details come from another sample of the same person, matched by shared clones. The sample consisted of peripheral blood mononuclear cells (PBMCs), taken at new diagnosis, from a patient treated with antithyroid drugs. The CDR3 protein sequence reads: CASSPDRAQTQYF. The nucleotide sequence is given as TGTGCCAGCAGTCCGGACAGGGCGCAGACCCAGTACTTC.